Detailed here is one T cell receptor (beta chain). Antigen: not known. The data originate from a study of cytomegalovirus exposure and HLA in healthy donors. General study results and limits: With further analysis later on, most CMV-associated TCR beta chains appeared HLA-restricted.

Primers for the PCR totalled 60 Vbeta and 13 Jbeta. In the original analysis: Later reanalysis found 75 million to 95 million unique TCR beta chains, some 10 million of them shared. Sequencing used immunoSEQ multiplex PCR; TCRdb keeps in-frame clones, though not all of them. V and J calls and clone size come straight from that table; D and trimming were deduced from the DNA. The repertoire holds around 100,000 clones, with less than 85% as singletons. All donors participated as healthy donors of bone marrow. The TCR comes from a woman aged 55 to 70 in good health and CMV-seropositive. The sequenced sample consisted of PBMCs.

The CDR3 region has the DNA TGTGCCAGCACCCCCGGACAGGGTGCGAGGGATACGCAGTATTTT. Encoded protein: CASTPGQGARDTQYF. V and J are TRBV6-1 and TRBJ2-3, with TRBD1 matching over 8 bases. The length of the CDR3 is 15 residues. V was pared by 7 bases and J by 6 bases, with 12 bases of the junction left unmatched. In germline, CDR1 is MNHNS, CDR2 SASEGT.